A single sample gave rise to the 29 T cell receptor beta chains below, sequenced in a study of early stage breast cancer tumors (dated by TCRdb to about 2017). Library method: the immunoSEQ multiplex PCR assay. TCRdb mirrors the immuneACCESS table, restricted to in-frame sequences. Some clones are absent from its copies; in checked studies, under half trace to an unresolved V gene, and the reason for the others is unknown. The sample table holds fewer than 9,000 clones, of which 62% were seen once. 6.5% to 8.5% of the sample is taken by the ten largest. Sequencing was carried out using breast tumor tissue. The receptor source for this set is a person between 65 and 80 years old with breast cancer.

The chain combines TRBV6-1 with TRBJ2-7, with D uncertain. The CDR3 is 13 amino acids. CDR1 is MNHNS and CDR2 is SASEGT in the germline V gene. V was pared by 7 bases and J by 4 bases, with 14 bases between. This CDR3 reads CASTLGGRYEQYF. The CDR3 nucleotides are TGTGCCAGCACCCTAGGTGGCCGTTACGAGCAGTACTTC.

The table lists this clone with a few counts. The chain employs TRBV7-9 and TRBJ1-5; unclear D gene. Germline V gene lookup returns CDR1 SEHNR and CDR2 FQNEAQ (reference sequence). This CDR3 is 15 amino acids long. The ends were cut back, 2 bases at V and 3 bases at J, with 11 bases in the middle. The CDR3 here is CASSLPGSPNQPQHF. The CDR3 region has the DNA TGTGCCAGCAGCTTACCGGGGTCCCCCAATCAGCCCCAGCATTTT.

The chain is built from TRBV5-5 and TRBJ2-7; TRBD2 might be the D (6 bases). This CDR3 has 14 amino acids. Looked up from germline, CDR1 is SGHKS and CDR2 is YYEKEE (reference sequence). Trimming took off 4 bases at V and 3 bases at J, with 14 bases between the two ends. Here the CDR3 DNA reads TGTGCCAGCAGCCCCGCTCTCGGGGGCTACGAGCAGTACTTC. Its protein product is CASSPALGGYEQYF.

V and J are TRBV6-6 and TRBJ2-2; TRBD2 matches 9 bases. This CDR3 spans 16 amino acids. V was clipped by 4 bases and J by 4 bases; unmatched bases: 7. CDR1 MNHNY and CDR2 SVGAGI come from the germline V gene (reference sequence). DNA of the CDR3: TGTGCCAGCAGTTTGGTTACTAGCGGGCTCACCGGGGAGCTGTTTTTT. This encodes CASSLVTSGLTGELFF.

CDR3 sequence: CASSWTSGGADTQYF. CDR3 bases: TGTGCCAGCAGTTGGACTAGCGGGGGGGCGGATACGCAGTATTTT. The chain carries TRBV28 and TRBJ2-3, with 15 bases identical to TRBD2. This CDR3 has 15 amino acids. Germline CDR1 reads MDHEN; CDR2 reads SYDVKM. The V gene end was trimmed by 4 bases and the J gene end by 6 bases; junction bases not matched to a gene: 2.

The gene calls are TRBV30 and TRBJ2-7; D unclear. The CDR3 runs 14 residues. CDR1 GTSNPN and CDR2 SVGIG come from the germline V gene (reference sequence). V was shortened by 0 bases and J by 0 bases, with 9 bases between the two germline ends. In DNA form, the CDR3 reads TGTGCCTGGAGTGTAAGCTTTAGCTCCTACGAGCAGTACTTC. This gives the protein CAWSVSFSSYEQYF.

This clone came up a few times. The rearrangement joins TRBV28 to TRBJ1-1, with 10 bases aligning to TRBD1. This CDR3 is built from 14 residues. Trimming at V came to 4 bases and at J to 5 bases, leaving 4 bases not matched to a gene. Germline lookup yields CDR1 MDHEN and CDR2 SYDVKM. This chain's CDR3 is CASSSGDRGTEAFF. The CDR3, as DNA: TGTGCCAGCAGTTCGGGGGACAGGGGAACTGAAGCTTTCTTT.

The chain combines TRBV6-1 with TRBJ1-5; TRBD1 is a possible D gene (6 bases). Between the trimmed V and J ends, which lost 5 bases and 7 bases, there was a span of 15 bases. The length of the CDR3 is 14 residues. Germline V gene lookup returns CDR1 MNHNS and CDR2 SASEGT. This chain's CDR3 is CASSRRGARQPQHF. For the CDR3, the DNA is TGTGCCAGCAGTAGGCGGGGGGCGAGGCAGCCCCAGCATTTT.

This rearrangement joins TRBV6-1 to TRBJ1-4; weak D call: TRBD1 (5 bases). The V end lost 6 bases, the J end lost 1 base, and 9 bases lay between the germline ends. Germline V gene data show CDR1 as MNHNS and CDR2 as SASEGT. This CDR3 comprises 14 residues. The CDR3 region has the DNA TGTGCCAGCAGATCAGGGCAAACTAATGAAAAACTGTTTTTT. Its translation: CASRSGQTNEKLFF.

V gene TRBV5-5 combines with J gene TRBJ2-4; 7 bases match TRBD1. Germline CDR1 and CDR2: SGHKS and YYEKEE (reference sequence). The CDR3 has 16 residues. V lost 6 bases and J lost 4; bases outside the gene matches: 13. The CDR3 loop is CASNLGPGTAKNIQYF. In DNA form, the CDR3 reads TGTGCCAGCAACCTCGGGCCCGGGACAGCAAAAAACATTCAGTACTTC.

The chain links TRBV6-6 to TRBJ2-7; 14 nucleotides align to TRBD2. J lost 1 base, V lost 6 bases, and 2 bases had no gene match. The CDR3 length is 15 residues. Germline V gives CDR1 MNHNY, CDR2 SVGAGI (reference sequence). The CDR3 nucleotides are TGTGCCAGCAGAGGGACTAGCGGGGGTTCCTACGAGCAGTACTTC. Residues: CASRGTSGGSYEQYF.

CDR3: CAAGVESTGRNQPQHF. DNA for the CDR3: TGTGCCGCGGGTGTCGAGTCGACAGGGAGAAATCAGCCCCAGCATTTT. J is TRBJ1-5 and V is TRBV10-3; 7 bases fit TRBD1. The CDR3 consists of 16 residues. The V segment lost 11 bases and the J segment 4 bases; nucleotides outside the gene matches: 17. Germline V CDR1 and CDR2: ENHRY, SYGVKD.

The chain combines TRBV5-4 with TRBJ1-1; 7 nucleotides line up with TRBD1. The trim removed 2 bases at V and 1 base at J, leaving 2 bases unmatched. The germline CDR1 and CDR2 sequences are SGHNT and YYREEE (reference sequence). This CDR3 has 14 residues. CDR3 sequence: CASSFGQENTEAFF. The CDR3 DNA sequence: TGTGCCAGCAGCTTCGGACAGGAGAACACTGAAGCTTTCTTT.

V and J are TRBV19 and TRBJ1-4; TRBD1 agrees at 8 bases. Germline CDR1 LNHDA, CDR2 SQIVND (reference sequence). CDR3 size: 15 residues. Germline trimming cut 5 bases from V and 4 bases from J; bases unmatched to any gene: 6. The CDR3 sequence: CASSLGQGRNEKLFF. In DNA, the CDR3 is TGTGCCAGTAGTCTCGGACAGGGCCGTAATGAAAAACTGTTTTTT.

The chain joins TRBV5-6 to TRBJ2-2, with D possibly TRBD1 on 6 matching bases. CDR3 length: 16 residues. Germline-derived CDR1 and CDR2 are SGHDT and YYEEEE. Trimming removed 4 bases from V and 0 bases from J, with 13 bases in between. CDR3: CASSPGDRPNTGELFF. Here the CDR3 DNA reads TGTGCCAGCAGCCCAGGGGACCGGCCGAACACCGGGGAGCTGTTTTTT.

In nucleotides, the CDR3 is TGCGCCAGCAGCCAAGATGGGTCGGGACAGGGCCTCTATGGCTACACCTTC. It codes for CASSQDGSGQGLYGYTF. The V gene is TRBV4-1, the J gene TRBJ1-2; the match to TRBD1 covers 9 bases. Germline values: CDR1 MGHRA, CDR2 YSYEKL. The CDR3 length is 17 residues. Trimming took 0 bases from V and 4 from J; bases not matched to a gene: 9.

The chain's CDR3 is CASRRVRTGYTF. CDR3 bases: TGTGCCAGCAGGCGGGTCAGAACAGGCTACACCTTC. The chain joins TRBV28 to TRBJ1-2; D ambiguous. The CDR3 sequence is 12 residues long. Germline V lookup: CDR1 MDHEN, CDR2 SYDVKM. Trimming took 6 bases from V and 8 from J, leaving 13 bases between them.

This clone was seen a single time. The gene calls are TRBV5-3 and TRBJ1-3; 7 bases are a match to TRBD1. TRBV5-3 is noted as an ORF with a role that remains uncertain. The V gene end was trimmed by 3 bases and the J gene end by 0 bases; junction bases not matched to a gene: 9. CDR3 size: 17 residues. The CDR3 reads CARSYRVDRSSGNTIYF. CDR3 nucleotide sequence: TGTGCCAGAAGCTACCGGGTGGACAGGAGCTCTGGAAACACCATATATTTT.

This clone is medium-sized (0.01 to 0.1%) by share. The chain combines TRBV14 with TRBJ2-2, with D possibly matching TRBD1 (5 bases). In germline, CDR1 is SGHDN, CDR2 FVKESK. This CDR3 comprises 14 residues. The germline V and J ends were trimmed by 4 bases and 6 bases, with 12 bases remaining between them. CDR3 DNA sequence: TGTGCCAGCAGCCCCCAGGGTTGGGCCGGGGAGCTGTTTTTT. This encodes CASSPQGWAGELFF.

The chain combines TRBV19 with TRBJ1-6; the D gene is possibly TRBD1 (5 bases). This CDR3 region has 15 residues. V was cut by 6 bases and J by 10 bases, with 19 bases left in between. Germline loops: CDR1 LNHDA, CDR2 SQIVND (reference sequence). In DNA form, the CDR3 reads TGTGCCAGTAGCGGGGGGGGAAAGCGACACTCACCCCTCCACTTT. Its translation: CASSGGGKRHSPLHF.

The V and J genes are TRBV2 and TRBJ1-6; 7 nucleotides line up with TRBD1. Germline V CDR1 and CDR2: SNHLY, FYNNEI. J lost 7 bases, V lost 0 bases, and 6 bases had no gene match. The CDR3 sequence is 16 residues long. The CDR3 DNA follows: TGTGCCAGCAGTGAAGCCAGGGGGGCACGGAATTCACCCCTCCACTTT. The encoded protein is CASSEARGARNSPLHF.

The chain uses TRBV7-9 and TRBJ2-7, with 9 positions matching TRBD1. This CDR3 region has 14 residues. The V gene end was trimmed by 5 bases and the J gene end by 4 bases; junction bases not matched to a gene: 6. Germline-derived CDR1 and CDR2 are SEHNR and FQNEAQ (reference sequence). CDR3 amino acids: CASSGTGGMYEQYF. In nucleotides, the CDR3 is TGTGCCAGCAGCGGAACAGGGGGCATGTACGAGCAGTACTTC. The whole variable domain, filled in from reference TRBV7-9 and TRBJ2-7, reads DTGVSQNPRHKITKRGQNVTFRCDPISEHNRLYWYRQTLGQGPEFLTYFQNEAQLEKSRLLSDRFSAERPKGSFSTLEIQRTEQGDSAMYLCASSGTGGMYEQYFGPGTRLTVT.

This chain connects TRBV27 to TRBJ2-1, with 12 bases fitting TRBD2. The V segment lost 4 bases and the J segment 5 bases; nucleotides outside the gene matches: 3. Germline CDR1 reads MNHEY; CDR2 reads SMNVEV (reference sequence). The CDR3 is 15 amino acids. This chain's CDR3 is CASSSGLAGNNEQFF. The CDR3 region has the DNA TGTGCCAGCAGTTCCGGACTAGCGGGGAACAATGAGCAGTTCTTC.

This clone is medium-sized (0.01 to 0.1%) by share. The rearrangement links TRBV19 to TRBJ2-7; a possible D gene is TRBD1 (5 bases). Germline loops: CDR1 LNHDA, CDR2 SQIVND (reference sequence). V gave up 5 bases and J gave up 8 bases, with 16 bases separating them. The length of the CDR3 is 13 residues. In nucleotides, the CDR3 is TGTGCCAGTAGTGCCTCCTCAGGGTCCCAGCAGTACTTC. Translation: CASSASSGSQQYF. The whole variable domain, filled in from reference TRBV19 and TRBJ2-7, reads DGGITQSPKYLFRKEGQNVTLSCEQNLNHDAMYWYRQDPGQGLRLIYYSQIVNDFQKGDIAEGYSVSREKKESFPLTVTSAQKNPTAFYLCASSASSGSQQYFGPGTRLTVT.

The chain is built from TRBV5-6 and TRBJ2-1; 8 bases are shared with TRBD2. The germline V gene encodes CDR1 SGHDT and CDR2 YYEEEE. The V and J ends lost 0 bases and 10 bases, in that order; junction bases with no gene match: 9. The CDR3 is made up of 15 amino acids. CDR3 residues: CASSLAERGGREQFF. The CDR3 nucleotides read TGTGCCAGCAGCTTGGCCGAACGGGGGGGCAGGGAGCAGTTCTTC.

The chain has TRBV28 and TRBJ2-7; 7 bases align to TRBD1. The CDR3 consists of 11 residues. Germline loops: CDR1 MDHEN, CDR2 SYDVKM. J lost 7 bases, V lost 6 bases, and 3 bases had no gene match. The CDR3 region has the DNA TGTGCCAGCAGACAGACAGGGGAGCAGTACTTC. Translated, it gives CASRQTGEQYF.

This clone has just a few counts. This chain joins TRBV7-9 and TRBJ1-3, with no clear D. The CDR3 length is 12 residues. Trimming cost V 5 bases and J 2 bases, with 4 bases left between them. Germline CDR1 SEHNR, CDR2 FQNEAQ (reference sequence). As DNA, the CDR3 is TGTGCCAGCAGCCCGGCTGGAAACACCATATATTTT. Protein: CASSPAGNTIYF.

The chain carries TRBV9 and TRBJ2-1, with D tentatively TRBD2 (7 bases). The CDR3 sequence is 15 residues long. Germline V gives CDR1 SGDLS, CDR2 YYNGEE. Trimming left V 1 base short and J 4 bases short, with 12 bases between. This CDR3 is CASSVRGGAYNEQFF. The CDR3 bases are TGTGCCAGCAGCGTAAGGGGGGGCGCGTACAATGAGCAGTTCTTC.

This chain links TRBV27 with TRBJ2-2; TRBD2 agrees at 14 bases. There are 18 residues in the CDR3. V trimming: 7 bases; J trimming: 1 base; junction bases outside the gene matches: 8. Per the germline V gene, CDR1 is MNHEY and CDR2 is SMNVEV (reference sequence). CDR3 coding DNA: TGTGCCAGCACGCGACTAGCGGGGGGGACGGGGAACACCGGGGAGCTGTTTTTT. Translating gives CASTRLAGGTGNTGELFF.